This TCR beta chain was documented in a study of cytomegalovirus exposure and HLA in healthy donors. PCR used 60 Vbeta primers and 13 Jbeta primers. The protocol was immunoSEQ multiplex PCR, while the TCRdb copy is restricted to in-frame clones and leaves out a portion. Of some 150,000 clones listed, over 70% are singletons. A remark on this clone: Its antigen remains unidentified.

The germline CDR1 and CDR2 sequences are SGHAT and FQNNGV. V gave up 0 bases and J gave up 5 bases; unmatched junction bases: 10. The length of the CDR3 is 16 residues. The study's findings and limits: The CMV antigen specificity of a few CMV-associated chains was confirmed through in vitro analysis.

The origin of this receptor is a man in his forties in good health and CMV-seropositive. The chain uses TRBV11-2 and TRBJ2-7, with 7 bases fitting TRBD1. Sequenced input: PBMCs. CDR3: CASSLDGQGGTDEQYF. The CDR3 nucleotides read TGTGCCAGCAGCTTAGATGGGCAAGGGGGCACCGACGAGCAGTACTTC.